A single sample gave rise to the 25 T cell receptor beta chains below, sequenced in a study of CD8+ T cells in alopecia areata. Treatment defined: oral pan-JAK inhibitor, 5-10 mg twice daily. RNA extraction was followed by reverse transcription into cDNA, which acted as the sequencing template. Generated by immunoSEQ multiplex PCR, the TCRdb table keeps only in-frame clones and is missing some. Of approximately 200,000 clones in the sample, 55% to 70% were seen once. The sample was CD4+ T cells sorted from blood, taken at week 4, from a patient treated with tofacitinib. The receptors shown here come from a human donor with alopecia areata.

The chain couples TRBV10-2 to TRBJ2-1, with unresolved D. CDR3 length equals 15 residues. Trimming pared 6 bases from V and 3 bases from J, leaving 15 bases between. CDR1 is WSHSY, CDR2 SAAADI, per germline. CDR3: CASRGSASGYNEQFF. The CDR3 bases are TGCGCCAGCAGGGGATCCGCTAGTGGCTACAATGAGCAGTTCTTC.

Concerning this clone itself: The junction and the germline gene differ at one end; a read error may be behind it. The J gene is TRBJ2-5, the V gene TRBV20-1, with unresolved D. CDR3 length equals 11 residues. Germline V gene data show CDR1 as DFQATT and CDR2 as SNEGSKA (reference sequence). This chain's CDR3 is CSAHDQETQYF. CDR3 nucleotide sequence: TGCAGTGCGCACGACCAGGAGACCCAGTACTTC.

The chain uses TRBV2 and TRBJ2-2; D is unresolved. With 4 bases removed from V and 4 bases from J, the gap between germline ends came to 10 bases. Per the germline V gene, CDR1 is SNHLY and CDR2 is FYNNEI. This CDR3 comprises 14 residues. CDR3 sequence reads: CASSGDRSTGELFF. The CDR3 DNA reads TGTGCCAGCAGTGGGGATAGGTCCACCGGGGAGCTGTTTTTT.

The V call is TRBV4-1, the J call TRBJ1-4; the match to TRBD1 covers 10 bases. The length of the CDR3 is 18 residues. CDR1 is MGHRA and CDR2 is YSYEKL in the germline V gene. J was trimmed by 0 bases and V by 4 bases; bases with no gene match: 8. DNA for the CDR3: TGCGCCAGCAGCCCGAAAGACAGGGGGCTTGCAACTAATGAAAAACTGTTTTTT. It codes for CASSPKDRGLATNEKLFF.

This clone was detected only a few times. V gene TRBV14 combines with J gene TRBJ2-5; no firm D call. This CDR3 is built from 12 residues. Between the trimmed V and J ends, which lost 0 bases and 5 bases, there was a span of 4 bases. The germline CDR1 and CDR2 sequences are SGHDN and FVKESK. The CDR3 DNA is TGTGCCAGCAGCCAAGATTCTGAGACCCAGTACTTC. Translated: CASSQDSETQYF. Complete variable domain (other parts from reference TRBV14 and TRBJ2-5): EAGVTQFPSHSVIEKGQTVTLRCDPISGHDNLYWYRRVMGKEIKFLLHFVKESKQDESGMPNNRFLAERTGGTYSTLKVQPAELEDSGVYFCASSQDSETQYFGPGTRLLVL.

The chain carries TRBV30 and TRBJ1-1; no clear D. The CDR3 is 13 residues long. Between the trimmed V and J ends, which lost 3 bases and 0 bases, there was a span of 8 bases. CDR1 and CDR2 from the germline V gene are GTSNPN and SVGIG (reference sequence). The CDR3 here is CAWSGRLNTEAFF. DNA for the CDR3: TGTGCCTGGAGCGGACGGTTGAACACTGAAGCTTTCTTT.

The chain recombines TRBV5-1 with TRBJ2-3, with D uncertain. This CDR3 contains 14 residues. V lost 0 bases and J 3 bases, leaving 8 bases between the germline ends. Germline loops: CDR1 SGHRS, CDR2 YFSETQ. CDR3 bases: TGCGCCAGCAGCTTGGCCGGCGTTACAGATACGCAGTATTTT. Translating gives CASSLAGVTDTQYF.

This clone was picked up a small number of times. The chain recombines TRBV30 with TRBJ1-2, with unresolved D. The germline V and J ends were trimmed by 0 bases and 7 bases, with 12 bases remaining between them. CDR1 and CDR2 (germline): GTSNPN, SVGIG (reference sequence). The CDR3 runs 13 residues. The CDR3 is CAWSVGPGGGYTF. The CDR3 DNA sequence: TGTGCCTGGAGTGTCGGCCCCGGTGGTGGCTACACCTTC.

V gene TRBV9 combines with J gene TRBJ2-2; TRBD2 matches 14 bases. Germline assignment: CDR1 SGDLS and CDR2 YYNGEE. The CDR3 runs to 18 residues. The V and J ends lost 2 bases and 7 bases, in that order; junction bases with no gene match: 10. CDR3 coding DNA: TGTGCCAGCAGCGTGACCCCGGGACTAGCGGGAGTCGGCGGGGAGCTGTTTTTT. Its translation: CASSVTPGLAGVGGELFF. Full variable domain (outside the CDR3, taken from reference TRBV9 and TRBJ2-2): DSGVTQTPKHLITATGQRVTLRCSPRSGDLSVYWYQQSLDQGLQFLIQYYNGEERAKGNILERFSAQQFPDLHSELNLSSLELGDSALYFCASSVTPGLAGVGGELFFGEGSRLTVL.

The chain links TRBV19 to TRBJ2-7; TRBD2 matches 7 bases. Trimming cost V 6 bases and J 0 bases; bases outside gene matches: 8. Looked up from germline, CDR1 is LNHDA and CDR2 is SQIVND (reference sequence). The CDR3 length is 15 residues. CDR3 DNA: TGTGCCAGTAGCCCTTCCGGGAGGTCCTCCTACGAGCAGTACTTC. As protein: CASSPSGRSSYEQYF.

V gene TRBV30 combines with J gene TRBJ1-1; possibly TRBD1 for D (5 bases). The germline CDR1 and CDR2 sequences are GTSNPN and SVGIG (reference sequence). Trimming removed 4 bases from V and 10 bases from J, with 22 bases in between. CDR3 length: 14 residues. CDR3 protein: CAWTTFRGFAGAFF. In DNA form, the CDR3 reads TGTGCCTGGACCACCTTCCGGGGCTTTGCTGGAGCTTTCTTT.

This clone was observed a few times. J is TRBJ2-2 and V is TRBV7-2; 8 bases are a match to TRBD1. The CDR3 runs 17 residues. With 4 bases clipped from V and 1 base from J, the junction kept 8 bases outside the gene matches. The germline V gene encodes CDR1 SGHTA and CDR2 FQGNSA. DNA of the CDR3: TGTGCCAGCAGCTCAGAGACAGGGGCTGGGAACACCGGGGAGCTGTTTTTT. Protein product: CASSSETGAGNTGELFF.

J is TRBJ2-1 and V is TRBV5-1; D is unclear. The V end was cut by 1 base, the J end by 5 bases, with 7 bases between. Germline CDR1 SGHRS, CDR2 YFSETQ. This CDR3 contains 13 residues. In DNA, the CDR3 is TGCGCCAGCAGCTTGTATCTGAACAATGAGCAGTTCTTC. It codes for CASSLYLNNEQFF. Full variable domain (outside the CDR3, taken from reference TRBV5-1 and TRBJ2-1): KAGVTQTPRYLIKTRGQQVTLSCSPISGHRSVSWYQQTPGQGLQFLFEYFSETQRNKGNFPGRFSGRQFSNSRSEMNVSTLELGDSALYLCASSLYLNNEQFFGPGTRLTVL.

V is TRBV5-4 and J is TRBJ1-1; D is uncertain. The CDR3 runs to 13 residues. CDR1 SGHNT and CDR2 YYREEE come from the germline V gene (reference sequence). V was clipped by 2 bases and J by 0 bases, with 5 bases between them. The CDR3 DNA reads TGTGCCAGCAGCTTCGATCTGAACACTGAAGCTTTCTTT. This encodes CASSFDLNTEAFF.

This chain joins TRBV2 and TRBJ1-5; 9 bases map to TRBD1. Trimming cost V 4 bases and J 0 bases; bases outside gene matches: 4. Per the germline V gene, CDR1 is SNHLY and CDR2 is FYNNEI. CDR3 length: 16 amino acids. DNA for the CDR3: TGTGCCAGCAGTGTAACAGGGGGCTATAGCAATCAGCCCCAGCATTTT. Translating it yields CASSVTGGYSNQPQHF.

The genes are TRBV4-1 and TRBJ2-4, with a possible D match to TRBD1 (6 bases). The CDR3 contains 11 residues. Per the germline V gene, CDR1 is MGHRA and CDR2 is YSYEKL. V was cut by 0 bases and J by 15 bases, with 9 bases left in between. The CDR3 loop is CASSQDTGMYF. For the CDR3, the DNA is TGCGCCAGCAGCCAAGATACAGGGATGTACTTC.

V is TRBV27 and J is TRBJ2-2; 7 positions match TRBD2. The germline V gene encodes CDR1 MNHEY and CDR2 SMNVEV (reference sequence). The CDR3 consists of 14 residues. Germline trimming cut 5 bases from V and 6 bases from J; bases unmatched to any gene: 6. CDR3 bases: TGTGCCAGCAGTCAATCCGGGGGGTCCGGGGAGCTGTTTTTT. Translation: CASSQSGGSGELFF.

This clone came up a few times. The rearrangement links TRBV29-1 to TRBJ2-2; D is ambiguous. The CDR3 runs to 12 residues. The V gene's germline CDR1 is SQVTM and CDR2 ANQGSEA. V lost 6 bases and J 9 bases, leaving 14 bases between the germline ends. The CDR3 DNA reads TGCAGCGTCCGCGAAACGGTCCGGGAGCTGTTTTTT. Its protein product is CSVRETVRELFF.

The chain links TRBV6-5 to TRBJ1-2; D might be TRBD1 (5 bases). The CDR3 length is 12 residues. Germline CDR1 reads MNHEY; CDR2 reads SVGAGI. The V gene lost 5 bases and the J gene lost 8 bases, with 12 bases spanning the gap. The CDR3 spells CASSQGSGGYTF. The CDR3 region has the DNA TGTGCCAGCAGTCAGGGTTCCGGGGGCTACACCTTC.

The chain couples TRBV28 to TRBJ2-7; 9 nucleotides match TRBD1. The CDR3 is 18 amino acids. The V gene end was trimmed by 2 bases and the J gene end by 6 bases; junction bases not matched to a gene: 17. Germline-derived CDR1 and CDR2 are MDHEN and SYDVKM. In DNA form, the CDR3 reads TGTGCCAGCAGTTTACAGGGACAGGGTCTGGCCGACAGGGGCGAGCAGTACTTC. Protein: CASSLQGQGLADRGEQYF. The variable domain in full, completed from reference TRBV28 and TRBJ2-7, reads DVKVTQSSRYLVKRTGEKVFLECVQDMDHENMFWYRQDPGLGLRLIYFSYDVKMKEKGDIPEGYSVSREKKERFSLILESASTNQTSMYLCASSLQGQGLADRGEQYFGPGTRLTVT.

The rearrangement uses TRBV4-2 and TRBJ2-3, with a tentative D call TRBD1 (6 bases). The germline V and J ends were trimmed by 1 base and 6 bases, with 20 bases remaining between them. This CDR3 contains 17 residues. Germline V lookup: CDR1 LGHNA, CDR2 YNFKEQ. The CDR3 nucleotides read TGTGCCAGCAGCCAAGGGAGCAGGGGTGCACAGCGGGATACGCAGTATTTT. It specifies CASSQGSRGAQRDTQYF.

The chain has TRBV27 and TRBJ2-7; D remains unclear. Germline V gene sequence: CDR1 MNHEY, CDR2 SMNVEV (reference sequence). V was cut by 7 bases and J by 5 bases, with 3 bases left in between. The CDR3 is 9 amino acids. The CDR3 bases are TGTGCCAGCATCCACGAGCAGTACTTC. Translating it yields CASIHEQYF.

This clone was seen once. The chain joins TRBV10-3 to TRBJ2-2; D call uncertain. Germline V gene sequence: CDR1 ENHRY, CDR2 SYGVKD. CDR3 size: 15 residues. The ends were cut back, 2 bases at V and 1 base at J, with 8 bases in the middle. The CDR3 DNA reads TGTGCCATCAGTGAGCGGGCGGTGAACACCGGGGAGCTGTTTTTT. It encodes CAISERAVNTGELFF.

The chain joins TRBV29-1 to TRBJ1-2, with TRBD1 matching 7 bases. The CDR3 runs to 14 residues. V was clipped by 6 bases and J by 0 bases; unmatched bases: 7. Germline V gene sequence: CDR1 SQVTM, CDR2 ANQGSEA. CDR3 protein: CSVRDSEANYGYTF. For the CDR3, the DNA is TGCAGCGTAAGGGACAGCGAAGCTAACTATGGCTACACCTTC.

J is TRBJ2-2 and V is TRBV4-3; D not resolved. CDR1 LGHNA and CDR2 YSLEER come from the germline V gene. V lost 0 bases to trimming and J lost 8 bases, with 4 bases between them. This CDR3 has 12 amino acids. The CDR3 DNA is TGCGCCAGCAGCCAAGATCGAGGGGAGCTGTTTTTT. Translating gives CASSQDRGELFF.